This record looks at one T cell receptor beta chain sequence and its context. CDR3 length: 14 amino acids. V was shortened by 5 bases and J by 4 bases, with 13 bases between the two germline ends. The V gene's germline CDR1 is SGHTA and CDR2 FQGTGA. Profiling relied on immunoSEQ multiplex PCR, and the TCRdb table lists in-frame clones only, not all of them. The top ten clones hold over 8.5% of a sample with approximately 330,000 clones, about nine tenths of them seen once. The data derive from a study of blood T cell repertoires in COVID-19. The sample comprised PBMCs or T cells enriched from blood (not recorded which). The V and J genes are TRBV7-3 and TRBJ2-3; a weak D match, TRBD1 (6 bases). The clonotype was recovered from a woman in her twenties or thirties who had recovered from COVID-19. CDR3 in amino acids: CASSATGIPDTQYF. The CDR3 DNA follows: TGTGCCAGCAGCGCAACAGGGATCCCAGATACGCAGTATTTT.